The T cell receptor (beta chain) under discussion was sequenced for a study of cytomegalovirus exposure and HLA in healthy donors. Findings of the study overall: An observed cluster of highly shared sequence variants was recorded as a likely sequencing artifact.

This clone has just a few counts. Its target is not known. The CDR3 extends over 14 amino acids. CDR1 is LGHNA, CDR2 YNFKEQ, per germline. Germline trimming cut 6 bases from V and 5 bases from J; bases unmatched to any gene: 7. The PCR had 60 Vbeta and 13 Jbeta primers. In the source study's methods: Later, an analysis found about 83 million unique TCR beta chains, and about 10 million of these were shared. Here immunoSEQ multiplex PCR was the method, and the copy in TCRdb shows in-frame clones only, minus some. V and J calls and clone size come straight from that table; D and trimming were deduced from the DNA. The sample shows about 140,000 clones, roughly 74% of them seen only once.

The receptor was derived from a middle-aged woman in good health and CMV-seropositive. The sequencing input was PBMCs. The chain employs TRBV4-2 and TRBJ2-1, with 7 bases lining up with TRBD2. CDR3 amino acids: CASSPLAGDNEQFF. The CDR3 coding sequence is TGTGCCAGCAGTCCTCTGGCGGGAGACAATGAGCAGTTCTTC.